This TCR beta chain was retrieved from a study of memory CD4+ T cells and cytomegalovirus serostatus. Study-wide context: Of the healthy Belgian adults, 9 were CMV seropositive and approximately 24 seronegative.

Authors' processing steps: Out-of-frame sequences were removed, leaving roughly 2.1 million distinct TCRbeta sequences. Using immunoSEQ multiplex PCR, the repertoire was profiled, and TCRdb retains in-frame clones only, with some absent. V and J calls and clone size are copied from that table; D and trimming were computed from the DNA. Of tens of thousands of clones listed, about 78% were seen once; the top ten hold approximately 4.5%. Single viable CD3+CD4+CD8-CD45RO+ cells were sorted as the memory CD4+ T cells. The J segment lost 4 bases and the V segment lost 1 base, leaving 11 bases of the junction unmatched. The CDR3 spans 17 residues. The germline V gene encodes CDR1 SQVTM and CDR2 ANQGSEA.

The sequence was obtained from an adult in good health and CMV-seropositive. The sequenced sample was memory CD4+ T cells from blood. V usage is TRBV29-1 and J usage is TRBJ2-3, with 10 bases identical to TRBD1. The CDR3 sequence is CSVEGQGALGSPDTQYF. The CDR3 coding sequence is TGCAGCGTTGAAGGACAGGGGGCGCTTGGGTCCCCAGATACGCAGTATTTT.